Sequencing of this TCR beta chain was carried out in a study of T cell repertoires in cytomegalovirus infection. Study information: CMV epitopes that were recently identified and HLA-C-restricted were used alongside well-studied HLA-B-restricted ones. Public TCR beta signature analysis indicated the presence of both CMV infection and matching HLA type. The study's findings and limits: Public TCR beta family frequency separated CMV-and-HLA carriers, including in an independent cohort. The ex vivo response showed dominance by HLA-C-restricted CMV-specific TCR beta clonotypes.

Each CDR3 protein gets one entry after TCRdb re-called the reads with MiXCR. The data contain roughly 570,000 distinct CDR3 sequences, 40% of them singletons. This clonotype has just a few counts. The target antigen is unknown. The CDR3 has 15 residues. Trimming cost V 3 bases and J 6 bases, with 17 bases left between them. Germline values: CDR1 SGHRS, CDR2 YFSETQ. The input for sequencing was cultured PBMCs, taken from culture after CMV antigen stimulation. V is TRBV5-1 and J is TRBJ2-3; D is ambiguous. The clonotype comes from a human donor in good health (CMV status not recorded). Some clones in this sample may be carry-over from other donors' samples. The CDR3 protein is CASSSREALTDTQYF. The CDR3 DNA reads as TGCGCCAGCAGCTCGAGAGAAGCCCTGACGGATACGCAGTATTTT.